Listed below are T cell receptor beta chains from one sample, sequenced in a study of regulatory T cells in long-lasting Graves disease. MiXCR, run by TCRdb on the multiplex PCR reads, gives a single entry per CDR3 protein. This table has about 470,000 distinct CDR3 sequences, around 20% appearing once. Material: peripheral blood mononuclear cells (PBMCs), obtained when the disease was refractory, from a patient treated with antithyroid drugs. Source of these receptors: a female donor with Graves disease. Both conserved end residues are part of each CDR3. The D gene is left open where the match is weak. Not every row has a clone size; where given, it reads once, few, many or a size class.

d_call	v_call	j_call	clone_size	cdr3_aa	cdr3_nt
-	TRBV29-1	TRBJ1-1	-	CSGGGRVNTEAFF	TGCAGCGGGGGGGGCAGGGTGAACACTGAAGCTTTCTTT
-	TRBV2	TRBJ2-1	few	CASSGAGGSYNEQFF	TGTGCCAGCAGTGGAGCGGGCGGCTCCTACAATGAGCAGTTCTTC
TRBD2	TRBV28	TRBJ2-5	many	CASSLTSGPKETQYF	TGTGCCAGCAGTTTGACTAGCGGTCCGAAGGAGACCCAGTACTTC
TRBD2	TRBV6-1	TRBJ2-7	few	CASRRTSGKFHEQYF	TGTGCCAGCAGACGTACTAGCGGGAAGTTCCACGAGCAGTACTTC
TRBD2	TRBV29-1	TRBJ2-7	-	CSVARGGTYEQYF	TGCAGCGTCGCTCGGGGGGGAACCTACGAGCAGTACTTC
-	TRBV12-3/TRBV12-4	TRBJ2-5	many	CASSLAFEETQYF	TGTGCCAGCAGTCTAGCGTTCGAAGAGACCCAGTACTTC
TRBD2	TRBV12-3/TRBV12-4	TRBJ2-7	many	CASRTSRPGIRPDEQYF	TGTGCCAGCAGGACTAGCCGACCGGGGATCCGGCCCGACGAGCAGTACTTC
-	TRBV7-3	TRBJ2-6	many	CATQHKGGSGANVLTF	TGTGCCACCCAGCACAAGGGTGGCTCTGGGGCCAACGTCCTGACTTTC
-	TRBV13	TRBJ2-3	few	CASSSTDTDTQYF	TGTGCCAGCAGCTCAACTGACACAGATACGCAGTATTTT
-	TRBV5-1	TRBJ2-3	-	CASRQGLSSTDTQYF	TGTGCCAGCAGGCAGGGACTGTCTAGCACAGATACGCAGTATTTT
-	TRBV28	TRBJ2-5	many	CASSLPPGYQQETQYF	TGTGCCAGCAGCCTACCCCCGGGATATCAACAAGAGACCCAGTACTTC
-	TRBV30	TRBJ2-5	-	CAWRPRRDSQETQYF	TGTGCCTGGAGGCCGCGCCGGGACTCTCAAGAGACCCAGTACTTC
-	TRBV12-3/TRBV12-4	TRBJ2-3	-	CASSPEGGRVTDTQYF	TGTGCCAGCAGTCCAGAGGGGGGGAGAGTTACAGATACGCAGTATTTT
-	TRBV5-1	TRBJ1-5	-	CASSLGYRTDQPQHF	TGCGCCAGCAGCTTGGGGTATAGAACGGATCAGCCCCAGCATTTT
-	TRBV11-2	TRBJ2-5	many	CASSLLDTQETQYF	TGTGCCAGCAGCTTACTGGACACTCAAGAGACCCAGTACTTC
-	TRBV5-1	TRBJ2-3	once	CASSLGVSRSTDTQYF	TGCGCCAGCAGCTTGGGGGTATCCAGAAGCACAGATACGCAGTATTTT
-	TRBV6-2/TRBV6-3	TRBJ2-6	-	CASSSRGLHGANVLTF	TGTGCCAGCAGTTCAAGAGGACTCCACGGGGCCAACGTCCTGACTTTC
TRBD2	TRBV6-1	TRBJ2-7	many	CASAGTSVTYEQYF	TGTGCCAGCGCGGGGACTAGCGTGACCTACGAGCAGTACTTC
-	TRBV14	TRBJ2-7	few	CASSPQVVGDSYEQYF	TGTGCCAGCAGCCCACAGGTTGTAGGTGACTCCTACGAGCAGTACTTC
-	TRBV12-3/TRBV12-4	TRBJ1-2	-	CASSFSGRDKGRIGYTF	TGTGCCAGCAGTTTTTCGGGCAGGGACAAGGGGCGGATTGGCTACACCTTC
TRBD1	TRBV28	TRBJ2-3	-	CASERTGGTDTQYF	TGTGCCAGCGAACGGACAGGGGGCACAGATACGCAGTATTTT
TRBD2	TRBV2	TRBJ2-7	-	CASSEALAVSYEQYF	TGTGCCAGCAGTGAGGCGCTAGCGGTCTCCTACGAGCAGTACTTC
TRBD1	TRBV27	TRBJ1-4	-	CASSSAGQANEKLFF	TGTGCCAGCAGCTCGGCGGGACAGGCAAATGAAAAACTGTTTTTT
TRBD1	TRBV20-1	TRBJ2-7	few	CSADSGQGGYEQYF	TGCAGTGCCGACTCGGGACAGGGGGGCTACGAGCAGTACTTC
-	TRBV28	TRBJ2-3	-	CASSLVTGRTVAQYF	TGTGCCAGCAGTTTAGTCACGGGCAGGACCGTAGCTCAGTATTTT
-	TRBV2	TRBJ2-7	many	CASSLESGEQYF	TGTGCCAGCAGTCTAGAATCGGGCGAGCAGTACTTC
-	TRBV6-1	TRBJ1-1	many	CASSVWAMNTEAFF	TGTGCCAGCAGTGTCTGGGCTATGAACACTGAAGCTTTCTTT
-	TRBV28	TRBJ1-5	many	CASSPPSGQRKPQHF	TGTGCCAGCAGTCCGCCCTCAGGGCAACGGAAGCCCCAGCATTTT
-	TRBV11-3	TRBJ1-3	few	CASSQQGTGNTIYF	TGTGCCAGCAGCCAACAGGGTACTGGAAACACCATATATTTT
-	TRBV6-1	TRBJ2-1	-	CASIGSRQAYNEQFF	TGTGCCAGCATCGGATCCCGGCAGGCCTACAATGAGCAGTTCTTC
-	TRBV6-1	TRBJ1-1	-	CASRDWKNTEAFF	TGTGCCAGCAGGGACTGGAAAAACACTGAAGCTTTCTTT
-	TRBV25-1	TRBJ2-3	-	CASSESWDSTDTQYF	TGTGCCAGCAGTGAATCGTGGGATAGCACAGATACGCAGTATTTT
-	TRBV5-5	TRBJ1-6	-	CASSGTGSPLHF	TGTGCCAGCAGCGGTACAGGGTCACCCCTCCACTTT